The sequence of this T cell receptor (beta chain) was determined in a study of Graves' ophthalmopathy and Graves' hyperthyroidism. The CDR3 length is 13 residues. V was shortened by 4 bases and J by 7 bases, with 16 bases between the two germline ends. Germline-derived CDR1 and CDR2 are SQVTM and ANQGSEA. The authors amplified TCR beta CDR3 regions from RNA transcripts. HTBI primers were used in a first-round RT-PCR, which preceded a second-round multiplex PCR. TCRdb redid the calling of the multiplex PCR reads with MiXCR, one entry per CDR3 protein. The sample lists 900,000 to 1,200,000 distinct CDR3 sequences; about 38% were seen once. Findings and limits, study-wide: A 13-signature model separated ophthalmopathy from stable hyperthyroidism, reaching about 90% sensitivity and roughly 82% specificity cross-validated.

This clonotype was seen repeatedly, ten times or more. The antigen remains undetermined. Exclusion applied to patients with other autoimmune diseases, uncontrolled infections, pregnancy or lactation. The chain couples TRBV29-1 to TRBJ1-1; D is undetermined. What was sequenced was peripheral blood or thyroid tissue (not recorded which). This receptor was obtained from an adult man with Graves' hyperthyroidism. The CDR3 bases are TGCAGCGTTGTGAGGTGGGTAGGGAGTGAAGCTTTCTTT. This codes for CSVVRWVGSEAFF.